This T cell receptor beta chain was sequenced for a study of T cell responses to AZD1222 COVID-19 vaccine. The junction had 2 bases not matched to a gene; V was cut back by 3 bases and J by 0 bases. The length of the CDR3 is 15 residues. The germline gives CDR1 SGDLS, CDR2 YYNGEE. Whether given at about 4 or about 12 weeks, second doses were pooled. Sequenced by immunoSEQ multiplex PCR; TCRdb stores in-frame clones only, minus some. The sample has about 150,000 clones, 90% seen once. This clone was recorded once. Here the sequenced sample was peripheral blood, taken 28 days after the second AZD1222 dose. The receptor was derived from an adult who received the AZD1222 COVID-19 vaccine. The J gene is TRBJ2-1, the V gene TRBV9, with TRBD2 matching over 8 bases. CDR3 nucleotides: TGTGCCAGCAGCGCCACTAGCGGCTCCTACAATGAGCAGTTCTTC. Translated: CASSATSGSYNEQFF.